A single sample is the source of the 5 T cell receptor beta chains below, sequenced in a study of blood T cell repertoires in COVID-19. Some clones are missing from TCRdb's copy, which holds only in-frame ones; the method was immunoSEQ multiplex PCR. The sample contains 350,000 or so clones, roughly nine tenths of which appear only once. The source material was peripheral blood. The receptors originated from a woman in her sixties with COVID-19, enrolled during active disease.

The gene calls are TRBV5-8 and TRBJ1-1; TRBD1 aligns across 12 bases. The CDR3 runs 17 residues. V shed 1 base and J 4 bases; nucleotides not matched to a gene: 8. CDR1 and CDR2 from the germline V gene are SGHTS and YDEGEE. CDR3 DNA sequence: TGTGCCAGCAGCTTGACTCCGGGACAGGGGGCCTGCACTGAAGCTTTCTTT. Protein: CASSLTPGQGACTEAFF.

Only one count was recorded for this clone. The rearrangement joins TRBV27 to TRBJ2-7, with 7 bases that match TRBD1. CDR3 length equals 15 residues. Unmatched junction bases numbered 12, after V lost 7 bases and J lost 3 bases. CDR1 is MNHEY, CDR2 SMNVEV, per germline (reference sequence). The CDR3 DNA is TGTGCCAGCACAACCCGTTACGGGGACAGCTACGAGCAGTACTTC. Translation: CASTTRYGDSYEQYF.

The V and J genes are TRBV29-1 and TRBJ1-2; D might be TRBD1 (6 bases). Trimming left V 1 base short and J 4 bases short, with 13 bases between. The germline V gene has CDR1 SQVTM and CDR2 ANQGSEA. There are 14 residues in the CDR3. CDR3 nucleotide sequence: TGCAGCGTTGAAGCTGGACAGACCCCCTATGGCTACACCTTC. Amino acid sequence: CSVEAGQTPYGYTF.

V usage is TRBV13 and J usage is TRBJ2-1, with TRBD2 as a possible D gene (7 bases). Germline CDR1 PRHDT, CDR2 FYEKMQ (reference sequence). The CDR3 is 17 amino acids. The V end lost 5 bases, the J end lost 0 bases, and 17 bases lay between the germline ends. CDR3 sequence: CASSRGGQAHSYNEQFF. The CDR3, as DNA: TGTGCCAGCAGCAGGGGGGGGCAGGCCCACTCCTACAATGAGCAGTTCTTC.

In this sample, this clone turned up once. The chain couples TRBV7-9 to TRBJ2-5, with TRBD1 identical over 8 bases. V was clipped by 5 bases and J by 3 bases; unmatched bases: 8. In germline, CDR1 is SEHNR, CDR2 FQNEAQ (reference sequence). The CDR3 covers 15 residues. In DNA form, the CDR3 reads TGTGCCAGCAGCACCCTCAGGGGGCTGGAAGAGACCCAGTACTTC. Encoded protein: CASSTLRGLEETQYF.